The 31 T cell receptor beta chains below were found in one sample sequenced in a study of Ad26.COV2.S vaccination and SARS-CoV-2 variants. Only in-frame clones appear in the TCRdb table, and some are missing; sequencing was by immunoSEQ multiplex PCR. This sample carries roughly 380,000 clones, roughly 87% of them seen once, and the ten largest clones take roughly 3.6%. The sample's treatment: 15 to 20 received Ad26.COV2.S at low or high dose, single or two shots; 5 received placebo; per-sample allocation not given. Specimen acquisition occurred on day 63 following the initial vaccine or placebo injection. The source material was peripheral blood, sampled in a trial of Ad26.COV2.S vaccine versus placebo. These receptors were obtained from a person aged 18-60 years who received the Ad26.COV2.S COVID-19 vaccine or a placebo.

The V call is TRBV4-2, the J call TRBJ2-1; D gene uncertain. Germline values: CDR1 LGHNA, CDR2 YNFKEQ. The CDR3 extends over 12 amino acids. Trimming left V 1 base short and J 9 bases short, with 7 bases between. CDR3 sequence: CASSQGLGEQFF. The DNA for the CDR3 is TGTGCCAGCAGCCAAGGGTTAGGTGAGCAGTTCTTC.

The chain recombines TRBV30 with TRBJ1-5; D might be TRBD1 (5 bases). Germline CDR1 is GTSNPN and CDR2 is SVGIG (reference sequence). V was pared by 1 base and J by 9 bases, with 7 bases between. This CDR3 region has 11 residues. CDR3: CAWSERGPQHF. The CDR3 bases are TGTGCCTGGAGTGAAAGGGGGCCCCAGCATTTT.

The V gene is TRBV5-4, the J gene TRBJ1-4; D call uncertain. Germline CDR1 SGHNT, CDR2 YYREEE (reference sequence). V shed 0 bases and J shed 10 bases, with 10 bases lying between them. CDR3 length equals 13 residues. The CDR3 nucleotides are TGTGCCAGCAGCTTGGCCTCCGGGGTAAAACTGTTTTTT. Translated: CASSLASGVKLFF.

The chain has TRBV3-1 (or the pseudogene TRBV3-2) and TRBJ1-3, with D unresolved. V lost 4 bases and J 4 bases, leaving 14 bases between the germline ends. There are 15 residues in the CDR3. Germline V lookup: CDR1 LGHDT, CDR2 YNNKEL (reference sequence). DNA for the CDR3: TGTGCCAGCAGCCTGACTCTCTCGGGGGGAAACACCATATATTTT. Translating gives CASSLTLSGGNTIYF.

V usage is TRBV6-4 and J usage is TRBJ1-5, with 7 bases matching TRBD1. V was clipped by 3 bases and J by 5 bases; unmatched bases: 7. The CDR3 spans 15 residues. Germline CDR1 MRHNA, CDR2 SNTAGT. CDR3 nucleotides: TGTGCCAGCAGTGATAGGGACAGTTCACATCAGCCCCAGCATTTT. The encoded protein is CASSDRDSSHQPQHF.

This chain uses TRBV5-4 with TRBJ1-6; D not resolved. Germline V CDR1 and CDR2: SGHNT, YYREEE (reference sequence). Deletions cut 4 bases from V and 9 bases from J, with 17 bases between. This CDR3 region has 15 residues. CDR3 DNA sequence: TGTGCCAGCAGCCCCCTGGGCAGCAGCAGTTCACCCCTCCACTTT. The encoded protein is CASSPLGSSSSPLHF.

The rearrangement uses TRBV7-6 and TRBJ2-2; 9 bases fit TRBD1. The germline CDR1 and CDR2 sequences are SGHVS and FNYEAQ. Germline trimming cut 4 bases from V and 3 bases from J; bases unmatched to any gene: 3. This CDR3 spans 15 amino acids. DNA for the CDR3: TGTGCCAGCAGCTATAGGACAGGGGACACCGGGGAGCTGTTTTTT. It yields the protein CASSYRTGDTGELFF.

This clone was recorded once. V and J are TRBV6-5 and TRBJ1-1, with D uncertain. V shed 2 bases and J shed 4 bases, with 8 bases lying between them. CDR3 length: 13 amino acids. Germline CDR1 reads MNHEY; CDR2 reads SVGAGI. CDR3 coding DNA: TGTGCCAGCAGTTACCGGGAAGGCACTGAAGCTTTCTTT. It translates to CASSYREGTEAFF.

V usage is TRBV7-2 and J usage is TRBJ1-2; D uncertain. Looked up from germline, CDR1 is SGHTA and CDR2 is FQGNSA. Trimming pared 1 base from V and 1 base from J, leaving 4 bases between. The CDR3 spans 13 residues. DNA of the CDR3: TGTGCCAGCAGCTTAGACAATAACTATGGCTACACCTTC. It is translated as CASSLDNNYGYTF.

The V gene is TRBV5-4, the J gene TRBJ2-2; weak D call: TRBD2 (6 bases). V was pared by 6 bases and J by 4 bases, with 16 bases between. Germline assignment: CDR1 SGHNT and CDR2 YYREEE (reference sequence). This CDR3 is built from 15 residues. CDR3 nucleotides: TGTGCCAGCAACGTTCGGGGGAGTTCCACCGGGGAGCTGTTTTTT. Protein: CASNVRGSSTGELFF.

The rearrangement uses TRBV19 and TRBJ2-7; 12 bases agree with TRBD1. Trimming cost V 4 bases and J 3 bases; bases outside gene matches: 4. The germline V gene encodes CDR1 LNHDA and CDR2 SQIVND (reference sequence). The CDR3 runs 15 residues. The CDR3 DNA is TGTGCCAGTAGTACCCGGGACAGGGGGCTCTACGAGCAGTACTTC. Protein sequence: CASSTRDRGLYEQYF.

This clone has only one observation. This rearrangement joins TRBV14 to TRBJ1-2; unclear D gene. The germline V gene has CDR1 SGHDN and CDR2 FVKESK. CDR3 size: 14 residues. The V end lost 1 base, the J end lost 5 bases, and 11 bases lay between the germline ends. The CDR3 DNA sequence: TGTGCCAGCAGCCAAGTCGGGGTGGCATATGGCTACACCTTC. It encodes CASSQVGVAYGYTF.

The chain couples TRBV5-1 to TRBJ2-1; no reliable D call. In germline, CDR1 is SGHRS, CDR2 YFSETQ. The CDR3 spans 13 residues. V shed 0 bases and J shed 5 bases, with 6 bases lying between them. As DNA, the CDR3 is TGCGCCAGCAGCTTGGGTGGTGACAATGAGCAGTTCTTC. Amino acid sequence: CASSLGGDNEQFF.

CDR3 sequence: CASLTRGYGYTF. CDR3 sequence (DNA): TGTGCCAGCCTCACTCGGGGGTATGGCTACACCTTC. This chain joins TRBV6-6 and TRBJ1-2; D is possibly TRBD1 (5 bases). CDR3 length equals 12 residues. Between the trimmed V and J ends, which lost 8 bases and 5 bases, there was a span of 12 bases. Germline CDR1 MNHNY, CDR2 SVGAGI (reference sequence).

Notes on this clone: The same CDR3 also results from other DNA sequences found in this sample. V and J are TRBV7-3 and TRBJ1-2; TRBD1 matches 9 bases. Germline V gene data show CDR1 as SGHTA and CDR2 as FQGTGA. CDR3 length: 14 amino acids. Trimming at V came to 2 bases and at J to 6 bases, leaving 4 bases not matched to a gene. The CDR3 sequence: CASSLRGQGNGYTF. CDR3 DNA sequence: TGTGCCAGCAGCTTACGCGGACAGGGGAATGGCTACACCTTC.

The genes are TRBV15 and TRBJ2-1; D is ambiguous. CDR1 and CDR2 (germline): LNHNV, YYDKDF (reference sequence). The germline V and J ends were trimmed by 4 bases and 2 bases, with 12 bases remaining between them. The CDR3 has 15 residues. CDR3 in amino acids: CATSTDVVTYNEQFF. The CDR3 DNA reads TGTGCCACCAGCACCGATGTAGTGACCTACAATGAGCAGTTCTTC.

V usage is TRBV5-1 and J usage is TRBJ2-1; no clear D gene. CDR1 and CDR2 from the germline V gene are SGHRS and YFSETQ. The CDR3 length is 16 residues. The ends were cut back, 3 bases at V and 2 bases at J, with 15 bases in the middle. The chain's CDR3 is CASSSEGSSAYNEQFF. As DNA, the CDR3 is TGCGCCAGCAGCTCGGAAGGGTCTTCCGCCTACAATGAGCAGTTCTTC. The full variable domain, with the rest looked up from reference TRBV5-1 and TRBJ2-1, is KAGVTQTPRYLIKTRGQQVTLSCSPISGHRSVSWYQQTPGQGLQFLFEYFSETQRNKGNFPGRFSGRQFSNSRSEMNVSTLELGDSALYLCASSSEGSSAYNEQFFGPGTRLTVL.

J is TRBJ1-2 and V is TRBV5-4; TRBD1 aligns across 8 bases. The CDR3 sequence is 17 residues long. V lost 4 bases and J lost 0; bases outside the gene matches: 11. CDR1 is SGHNT and CDR2 is YYREEE in the germline V gene (reference sequence). This chain's CDR3 is CASSPSTGQASNYGYTF. CDR3 DNA: TGTGCCAGCAGCCCCTCGACGGGACAGGCTTCTAACTATGGCTACACCTTC.

V gene TRBV9 combines with J gene TRBJ2-5; D unresolved. The length of the CDR3 is 15 residues. Trimming cost V 4 bases and J 2 bases, with 15 bases left between them. The germline V gene has CDR1 SGDLS and CDR2 YYNGEE. The DNA for the CDR3 is TGTGCCAGCAGCCCGCCGGGTAACCCACAAGAGACCCAGTACTTC. Its translation: CASSPPGNPQETQYF. The full variable domain, completed using reference TRBV9 and TRBJ2-5, is DSGVTQTPKHLITATGQRVTLRCSPRSGDLSVYWYQQSLDQGLQFLIQYYNGEERAKGNILERFSAQQFPDLHSELNLSSLELGDSALYFCASSPPGNPQETQYFGPGTRLLVL.

The chain combines TRBV5-1 with TRBJ1-1; D is undetermined. CDR3 length: 13 amino acids. Germline CDR1 is SGHRS and CDR2 is YFSETQ. Trimming stripped 0 bases from V and 6 bases from J, with 9 bases between. As DNA, the CDR3 is TGCGCCAGCAGCTTGGGTTCGGGCCCTGAAGCTTTCTTT. Its translation: CASSLGSGPEAFF. The complete variable domain, with remaining parts taken from reference TRBV5-1 and TRBJ1-1, reads KAGVTQTPRYLIKTRGQQVTLSCSPISGHRSVSWYQQTPGQGLQFLFEYFSETQRNKGNFPGRFSGRQFSNSRSEMNVSTLELGDSALYLCASSLGSGPEAFFGQGTRLTVV.

This sequence joins TRBV19 and TRBJ1-4, with 9 bases matching TRBD1. CDR3 length: 16 amino acids. Per germline, CDR1 LNHDA and CDR2 SQIVND (reference sequence). V lost 5 bases, J lost 4 bases, and 8 bases stayed unmatched. CDR3 bases: TGTGCCAGTAGTCCCGGACAGGGGACCGGTAATGAAAAACTGTTTTTT. Amino acid sequence: CASSPGQGTGNEKLFF.

The CDR3 region has the DNA TGTGCCAGCAGCTTAGACACGGACAATCAGCCCCAGCATTTT. This codes for CASSLDTDNQPQHF. The chain has TRBV7-9 and TRBJ1-5; D gene uncertain. V lost 1 base to trimming and J lost 3 bases, with 7 bases between them. CDR3 length: 14 amino acids. Germline-derived CDR1 and CDR2 are SEHNR and FQNEAQ (reference sequence).

The chain has TRBV19 and TRBJ1-5; a possible D gene is TRBD1 (5 bases). This CDR3 comprises 16 residues. Between the trimmed V and J ends, which lost 4 bases and 1 base, there was a span of 14 bases. Per the germline V gene, CDR1 is LNHDA and CDR2 is SQIVND (reference sequence). For the CDR3, the DNA is TGTGCCAGTAGTACTAGCGCGGGGGAGAGCAATCAGCCCCAGCATTTT. Residues: CASSTSAGESNQPQHF.

Of note for this clone: One end of the junction is discordant with germline, which a read error may explain. The chain combines TRBV7-7 with TRBJ2-5; D is possibly TRBD2 (6 bases). This CDR3 has 15 residues. Germline-derived CDR1 and CDR2 are SSHAT and FNYEAQ (reference sequence). The CDR3 DNA reads TGTGCTAGCAGCTCGACCGGGACTCGGGAGACAACCCAGTACTTC. Its protein product is CASSSTGTRETTQYF.

The chain links TRBV5-1 to TRBJ1-2; TRBD1 matches 9 bases. In germline, CDR1 is SGHRS, CDR2 YFSETQ. The CDR3 is 14 residues long. Unmatched junction bases numbered 5, after V lost 2 bases and J lost 6 bases. DNA of the CDR3: TGCGCCAGCAGCTTAGGGACAGGGTACGATGGCTACACCTTC. Its translation: CASSLGTGYDGYTF.

The V and J genes are TRBV9 and TRBJ1-2; D is unclear. This CDR3 has 16 residues. The V gene's germline CDR1 is SGDLS and CDR2 YYNGEE. With 2 bases removed from V and 4 bases from J, the gap between germline ends came to 18 bases. Here the CDR3 DNA reads TGTGCCAGCAGCGTGGCCCCGGGAACATCAGTCTATGGCTACACCTTC. Its translation: CASSVAPGTSVYGYTF.

The chain carries TRBV5-8 and TRBJ1-1, with no clear D. Germline V gene sequence: CDR1 SGHTS, CDR2 YDEGEE. Trimming took 0 bases from V and 0 from J, leaving 6 bases between them. There are 14 residues in the CDR3. The CDR3: CASSLVAMNTEAFF. As DNA, the CDR3 is TGTGCCAGCAGCTTGGTAGCCATGAACACTGAAGCTTTCTTT.

V gene TRBV5-1 combines with J gene TRBJ2-7; D not certain. This CDR3 region has 14 residues. Deletions cut 0 bases from V and 4 bases from J, with 11 bases between. Germline V gives CDR1 SGHRS, CDR2 YFSETQ. Here the CDR3 DNA reads TGCGCCAGCAGCTTGGAGGACGGCTTATACGAGCAGTACTTC. It codes for CASSLEDGLYEQYF.

The V gene is TRBV9, the J gene TRBJ1-1; no firm D call. The CDR3 loop spans 15 amino acids. The V gene's germline CDR1 is SGDLS and CDR2 YYNGEE. Trimming shortened V by 2 bases and J by 0 bases, and 11 bases separated the two germline ends. The CDR3 bases are TGTGCCAGCAGCGTCGGCCAGACCATGAACACTGAAGCTTTCTTT. This gives the protein CASSVGQTMNTEAFF.

The chain combines TRBV12-5 with TRBJ1-4; 7 bases are a match to TRBD1. The junction had 22 bases not matched to a gene; V was cut back by 2 bases and J by 7 bases. CDR1 LGHNT and CDR2 FRNRAP come from the germline V gene. CDR3 length equals 20 residues. The CDR3 protein is CASGLPTYPLTGAYGEKLFF. CDR3 bases: TGTGCTAGTGGTTTGCCGACATATCCTCTCACAGGGGCTTATGGTGAAAAACTGTTTTTT. Filled out from reference TRBV12-5 and TRBJ1-4, the complete variable domain reads DARVTQTPRHKVTEMGQEVTMRCQPILGHNTVFWYRQTMMQGLELLAYFRNRAPLDDSGMPKDRFSAEMPDATLATLKIQPSEPRDSAVYFCASGLPTYPLTGAYGEKLFFGSGTQLSVL.

The V gene is TRBV7-9, the J gene TRBJ2-7; 9 bases map to TRBD1. Germline V CDR1 and CDR2: SEHNR, FQNEAQ (reference sequence). CDR3 length: 17 residues. Unmatched junction bases numbered 13, after V lost 5 bases and J lost 2 bases. The CDR3 DNA is TGTGCCAGCAGCCCTCGACCGGGACAGGGACCGGCCTACGAGCAGTACTTC. Protein: CASSPRPGQGPAYEQYF.